This T cell receptor beta chain was retrieved from a study of lymphopenia after photon versus proton radiotherapy. The protocol was immunoSEQ multiplex PCR, while the TCRdb copy is restricted to in-frame clones and leaves out a portion. The data show about 61,000 clones, around 85% seen once. The sample consisted of peripheral blood, taken from a patient treated with photon-based radiotherapy. This receptor was taken from a man aged 40-49 years with gastric cancer.

The CDR3 DNA is TGCGCCAGCAGACCGGGACAGGGTTACTTTCCCCTCCACTTT. As protein: CASRPGQGYFPLHF. V and J are TRBV4-1 and TRBJ1-6; TRBD1 aligns across 9 bases. Germline V gives CDR1 MGHRA, CDR2 YSYEKL. The CDR3 is 14 residues long. The V gene end was trimmed by 6 bases and the J gene end by 13 bases; junction bases not matched to a gene: 10.